This note documents a single TCR beta chain sequence. In germline, CDR1 is GTSNPN, CDR2 SVGIG (reference sequence). This CDR3 is built from 12 residues. V lost 6 bases, J lost 1 base, and 9 bases lay in between. The data are from a study of shared T cell receptors in the human thymus. The protocol was immunoSEQ multiplex PCR, while the TCRdb copy is restricted to in-frame clones and leaves out a portion. In the table there are about 500,000 clones, roughly 74% of which are singletons. This same sample was also part of a study on human thymus T cells. As reported in that work: Resections obtained during corrective heart surgery supplied the thymus tissue.

The sequence was obtained from a boy under three years old with a congenital heart defect. The rearrangement links TRBV30 to TRBJ1-1, with D unresolved. Sequenced input: thymocytes. Here the CDR3 DNA reads TGTGCCTGCAAAACAAGGAACACTGAAGCTTTCTTT. This gives the protein CACKTRNTEAFF.